This T cell receptor (beta chain) derives from a study of control samples from healthy donors and cancer patients. Clones were read by immunoSEQ multiplex PCR, and TCRdb kept only the in-frame ones, dropping some. This repertoire shows some 94,000 clones, about 88% found once; its top ten account for about 8.6%. CDR3 length: 14 residues. Trimming took 4 bases from V and 8 from J, leaving 12 bases between them. Germline CDR1 MGHRA, CDR2 YSYEKL. The gene calls are TRBV4-1 and TRBJ1-6; D is uncertain. This clonotype originated in a woman aged 50 to 65 with colorectal cancer. The specimen was PBMCs. The CDR3 bases are TGCGCCAGCAGCCTACCCAGGCGTGATTCACCCCTCCACTTT. Translated: CASSLPRRDSPLHF.